This TCR beta chain was identified in a study of CD8+ T cells in alopecia areata. Treatment reported: oral pan-JAK inhibitor, 5-10 mg twice daily. cDNA prepared by RNA extraction and subsequent reverse transcription served as the template for sequencing. Repertoires were generated with immunoSEQ multiplex PCR, while TCRdb's copy carries only in-frame clones and drops some. The sample has about 200,000 clones; 60% are singletons. The CDR3 has 15 amino acids. V dropped 10 bases and J dropped 3 bases, with 18 bases sitting between them. The germline CDR1 and CDR2 sequences are SEHNR and FQNEAQ (reference sequence).

This clonotype was obtained from a human donor with alopecia areata. This sample comprised CD4+ T cells sorted from blood, obtained at week 24, from a patient treated with tofacitinib. The V gene is TRBV7-9, the J gene TRBJ2-2, with D perhaps matching TRBD2 (7 bases). The CDR3 is CAMRSGGADTGELFF. CDR3 DNA sequence: TGTGCCATGCGGTCGGGGGGCGCCGACACCGGGGAGCTGTTTTTT. Complete variable domain (other parts from reference TRBV7-9 and TRBJ2-2): DTGVSQNPRHKITKRGQNVTFRCDPISEHNRLYWYRQTLGQGPEFLTYFQNEAQLEKSRLLSDRFSAERPKGSFSTLEIQRTEQGDSAMYLCAMRSGGADTGELFFGEGSRLTVL.